Listed below are T cell receptor beta chains from one sample, sequenced in a study of T cells in localized non-small cell lung cancer. Here immunoSEQ multiplex PCR was the method, and the copy in TCRdb shows in-frame clones only, minus some. Among under 50,000 clones listed, 86% were seen once. The material sequenced was peripheral blood mononuclear cells, taken before any cancer treatment. The origin of the receptors is a male donor at least 60 years old with stage II lung adenocarcinoma. Each CDR3 is given with its conserved first and last residue. A D gene is named only where the DNA matches it firmly. For some rows the clone size is stated as once, few or many, or as a class when expanded; others skip it.

DNA | CDR3 | size | V | D | length | J
TGTGCCAGTAGTATAGATCGAAGCAGGGGATCCCAAGGAAGTGGCTACACCTTC | CASSIDRSRGSQGSGYTF | . | TRBV19 | . | 18 | TRBJ1-2
TGTGCCAGCAGTTACGGACGGTTCAATGAGCAGTTCTTC | CASSYGRFNEQFF | . | TRBV6-6 | . | 13 | TRBJ2-1
TGCGCCAGCAGCCGCCACAACACGGGGCTTTACGAGCAGTACTTC | CASSRHNTGLYEQYF | . | TRBV4-1 | . | 15 | TRBJ2-7
TGTGCCAGCAGCGGAGCGGGAGGGCCCTTAAACACAGATACGCAGTATTTT | CASSGAGGPLNTDTQYF | . | TRBV7-9 | TRBD2 | 17 | TRBJ2-3
TGTGCCAGCAGCTTGGTGGGGAACTATGGCTACACCTTC | CASSLVGNYGYTF | . | TRBV6-1 | . | 13 | TRBJ1-2
TGCGCCAGCAGCTTGGAAGGGAATGGGGAGACCCAGTACTTC | CASSLEGNGETQYF | . | TRBV5-1 | . | 14 | TRBJ2-5
TGTGCCAGCAGTTGGTTCTCTATGGACCCTTCCTACGAGCAGTACTTC | CASSWFSMDPSYEQYF | . | TRBV28 | . | 16 | TRBJ2-7
TGTGCTAGTGGTTTGGGTCTAGCGGGAGAAGAGACCCAGTACTTC | CASGLGLAGEETQYF | once | TRBV12-5 | TRBD2 | 15 | TRBJ2-5
TGTGCCACCAGCAGAGATCTGGGGACTAGCGACACCGGGGAGCTGTTTTTT | CATSRDLGTSDTGELFF | . | TRBV15 | TRBD2 | 17 | TRBJ2-2
TGTGCCAGCTCTACGGTTGGAAACCTCCTAGGGGAAAAACTGTTTTTT | CASSTVGNLLGEKLFF | . | TRBV18 | . | 16 | TRBJ1-4
TGTGCTAGTGGTTTGGTAACGGAGCCCTATGGCTACACCTTC | CASGLVTEPYGYTF | . | TRBV12-5 | . | 14 | TRBJ1-2
TGTGCCAGTAGTGCCGGACTAGCGGGAGGTAACAATGAGCAGTTCTTC | CASSAGLAGGNNEQFF | . | TRBV19 | TRBD2 | 16 | TRBJ2-1
TGTGCCAGCAGTCTCGGGGGTCTCTCTAGCACAGATACGCAGTATTTT | CASSLGGLSSTDTQYF | . | TRBV5-4 | . | 16 | TRBJ2-3
TGTGCCAGCAGCCCCATGGGTGCCGGGAGGGCCGGGGCAGATACGCAGTATTTT | CASSPMGAGRAGADTQYF | . | TRBV4-2 | TRBD2 | 18 | TRBJ2-3
TGTGCCAGCACACCGGGACAGGGCTCTCAGCCCCAGCATTTT | CASTPGQGSQPQHF | . | TRBV6-6 | TRBD1 | 14 | TRBJ1-5
TGCGCCAGCAGCTTGGAAGGGACAGGGGATCAGCCCCAGCATTTT | CASSLEGTGDQPQHF | . | TRBV5-1 | TRBD1 | 15 | TRBJ1-5
TGTGCCAGCAGCCCACGAAGGGGAGTCTACGAGCAGTACTTC | CASSPRRGVYEQYF | . | TRBV5-6 | . | 14 | TRBJ2-7
TGCGCCAGCAGCCAAGATTGGGCTTCGACCTCGACCTACGAGCAGTACTTC | CASSQDWASTSTYEQYF | . | TRBV4-1 | . | 17 | TRBJ2-7
TGTGCCAGCAGCATAGGACAGGGGGACCCCACTGAAGCTTTCTTT | CASSIGQGDPTEAFF | . | TRBV11-1 | TRBD1 | 15 | TRBJ1-1
TGTGCCAGCAAAGGGGGACAGGGTAGCACAGATACGCAGTATTTT | CASKGGQGSTDTQYF | . | TRBV21-1 | . | 15 | TRBJ2-3
TGCGCCAGCAGCCAAGCGGGAGGGCCGAAGAATGAGCAGTTCTTC | CASSQAGGPKNEQFF | . | TRBV4-3 | TRBD2 | 15 | TRBJ2-1
TGTGCCAGTCAGGGGGGTGGTAACTATGGCTACACCTTC | CASQGGGNYGYTF | . | TRBV28 | TRBD1 | 13 | TRBJ1-2
TGTGCCAGCAGCTTAGCTGGGCAGGGTTACGAGCAGTACTTC | CASSLAGQGYEQYF | . | TRBV7-9 | . | 14 | TRBJ2-7
TGTGCCAGCTCACTGGGGGACAGCCAGGCGTACTTC | CASSLGDSQAYF | . | TRBV18 | TRBD1 | 12 | TRBJ2-7
TGTGCCACCAGCAGAGATCTCAGCGTCGACAGAGCCAAAAACATTCAGTACTTC | CATSRDLSVDRAKNIQYF | . | TRBV15 | . | 18 | TRBJ2-4
TGTGCCCGGGGGAGGGGGCTCACAGATACGCAGTATTTT | CARGRGLTDTQYF | . | TRBV21-1 | . | 13 | TRBJ2-3
TGTGCCAGCAGCCCAGACGGTGGGCCCTATGGCTACACCTTC | CASSPDGGPYGYTF | . | TRBV7-2 | . | 14 | TRBJ1-2